This TCR beta chain appears in the sequencing data of a study of vaccination and CD4 T cells after COVID-19. This clonotype came up once. Its antigen remains unidentified. At the Johns Hopkins FTIC core, DNA taken from cultured CD4+ T cells was sequenced by way of the Oncomine TCR Beta short-read assay. Cultures of CD4+ T cells served as the source for extracting genomic DNA. TCRdb re-derived calls from the PCR reads in MiXCR, one entry per CDR3 protein. Of approximately 9,600 distinct CDR3 sequences in the sample, roughly 25% were seen once. Treatment here: 10-day PBMC culture with coronavirus spike peptide pools or control peptides (ViraFEST assay). After culture for 10 to 11 days, isolation of CD4+ T cells was performed by negative selection. CDR3 length: 15 residues. In germline, CDR1 is SGHAT, CDR2 FQDESV (reference sequence). The V and J ends lost 3 bases and 5 bases, in that order; junction bases with no gene match: 3.

This TCR derives from a human donor who received a COVID-19 vaccine. The V gene is TRBV11-1, the J gene TRBJ2-5; 13 bases are a match to TRBD2. The specimen was CD4+ T cells from blood, cultured in vitro, collected before SARS-CoV-2 vaccination. The CDR3 is CASSFTSGGEETQYF. The CDR3 DNA sequence: TGTGCCAGCAGCTTCACTAGCGGGGGGGAGGAGACCCAGTACTTC.